Following are 21 T cell receptor beta chains from one sample sequenced in a study of T cells after yellow fever vaccination. TCRdb used MiXCR to reprocess the 5' RACE reads, holding one entry per CDR3 protein. The sample lists hundreds of thousands of distinct CDR3 sequences, around 20% occurring once. The specimen was PBMCs, collected before the yellow fever booster vaccination. Receptor source: a man younger than 35 who received the YFV17D yellow fever vaccine.

In its sample, this clonotype was seen a few times. The gene calls are TRBV4-2 and TRBJ2-2; 7 nucleotides align to TRBD2. V lost 4 bases, J lost 3 bases, and 5 bases stayed unmatched. The CDR3 runs to 15 residues. Germline loops: CDR1 LGHNA, CDR2 YNFKEQ. Here the CDR3 reads CASSPVGGDTGELFF. The CDR3 region has the DNA TGTGCCAGCAGCCCCGTGGGGGGGGACACCGGGGAGCTGTTTTTT.

This clonotype was observed a handful of times. CDR3 in amino acids: CASSAPGRRRLFF. The DNA of the CDR3 is TGTGCCAGCAGCGCCCCGGGACGCCGGCGACTGTTTTTT. The V call is TRBV9, the J call TRBJ1-4; TRBD1 might be the D (5 bases). V shed 3 bases and J shed 13 bases, with 16 bases lying between them. Germline V gene sequence: CDR1 SGDLS, CDR2 YYNGEE. CDR3 size: 13 residues.

This clonotype was observed a few times. The chain employs TRBV12-3 or TRBV12-4 and TRBJ1-5; 7 nucleotides match TRBD1. The ends lost 6 bases at V and 6 bases at J; junction bases unmatched: 11. This CDR3 region has 15 residues. Written as DNA, the CDR3 is TGTGCCAGCAGATCCGACAGGGACGCAGGTCAGCCCCAGCATTTT. Amino acid sequence: CASRSDRDAGQPQHF.

This clonotype was observed a handful of times. In nucleotides, the CDR3 is TGCGCCAGCAGCTTGGGACAGGGTCAGTACGAGCAGTACTTC. Amino acid sequence: CASSLGQGQYEQYF. The rearrangement uses TRBV5-1 and TRBJ2-7; 7 bases are shared with TRBD1. CDR3 size: 14 residues. CDR1 and CDR2 (germline): SGHRS, YFSETQ. V was pared by 0 bases and J by 4 bases, with 4 bases of the junction left unmatched.

The gene calls are TRBV7-6 and TRBJ2-1, with 7 bases identical to TRBD1. The CDR3 has 19 residues. Germline V gene data show CDR1 as SGHVS and CDR2 as FNYEAQ. J was trimmed by 0 bases and V by 5 bases; bases with no gene match: 16. The CDR3 DNA reads as TGTGCCAGCAGCGATACGACGGCACAGGGGCAAAGCTCCTACAATGAGCAGTTCTTC. Translation gives CASSDTTAQGQSSYNEQFF. The full variable domain, in which reference TRBV7-6 and TRBJ2-1 provide the parts outside the CDR3, is GAGVSQSPRYKVTKRGQDVALRCDPISGHVSLYWYRQALGQGPEFLTYFNYEAQQDKSGLPNDRFSAERPEGSISTLTIQRTEQRDSAMYRCASSDTTAQGQSSYNEQFFGPGTRLTVL.

This clonotype was seen only a few times. The chain combines TRBV5-1 with TRBJ1-1; the match to TRBD1 covers 7 bases. The CDR3 contains 14 residues. Germline-derived CDR1 and CDR2 are SGHRS and YFSETQ. Trimming at V came to 3 bases and at J to 5 bases, leaving 7 bases not matched to a gene. CDR3 DNA sequence: TGCGCCAGCAGCTCCGACAGGGTAGGAACTGAAGCTTTCTTT. Encoded protein: CASSSDRVGTEAFF.

The chain carries TRBV6-1 and TRBJ2-3, with TRBD2 matching over 9 bases. Germline trimming cut 3 bases from V and 2 bases from J; bases unmatched to any gene: 12. The germline gives CDR1 MNHNS, CDR2 SASEGT. This CDR3 region has 18 residues. The CDR3 sequence: CASSDIGVRLADTDTQYF. CDR3 DNA: TGTGCCAGCAGTGACATCGGCGTCCGACTAGCGGACACAGATACGCAGTATTTT.

This clonotype was picked up a small number of times. V is TRBV7-2 and J is TRBJ2-5; possible D gene TRBD1, 6 bases. The CDR3 length is 15 residues. Germline V gene sequence: CDR1 SGHTA, CDR2 FQGNSA. V lost 2 bases, J lost 4 bases, and 14 bases lay in between. The CDR3 coding sequence is TGTGCCAGCAGCTTAATTATCAGGGGATCAGAGACCCAGTACTTC. It translates to CASSLIIRGSETQYF. The whole variable domain, remainder taken from reference TRBV7-2 and TRBJ2-5, is GAGVSQSPSNKVTEKGKDVELRCDPISGHTALYWYRQSLGQGLEFLIYFQGNSAPDKSGLPSDRFSAERTGGSVSTLTIQRTQQEDSAVYLCASSLIIRGSETQYFGPGTRLLVL.

This clonotype was detected a few times. The chain employs TRBV2 and TRBJ2-6; D remains ambiguous. This CDR3 spans 14 amino acids. The germline CDR1 and CDR2 sequences are SNHLY and FYNNEI. The V gene lost 3 bases and the J gene lost 1 base, with 4 bases spanning the gap. In DNA form, the CDR3 reads TGTGCCAGCAGTGACCAGTCTGGGGCCAACGTCCTGACTTTC. Its protein product is CASSDQSGANVLTF.

The chain carries TRBV6-1 and TRBJ1-6, with D possibly TRBD1 on 5 matching bases. Trimming shortened V by 1 base and J by 9 bases, and 13 bases separated the two germline ends. The CDR3 runs to 15 residues. Germline assignment: CDR1 MNHNS and CDR2 SASEGT. CDR3 nucleotides: TGTGCCAGCAGTGAAGGAGGCAGGGAGGCTTCACCCCTCCACTTT. This sequence encodes CASSEGGREASPLHF.

This clonotype was detected a few times. The chain employs TRBV6-5 and TRBJ2-2; 14 bases are a match to TRBD2. This CDR3 spans 17 amino acids. The junction had 5 bases not matched to a gene; V was cut back by 1 base and J by 7 bases. Germline V CDR1 and CDR2: MNHEY, SVGAGI. The CDR3 spells CASSYYGLAGGIGELFF. CDR3 DNA: TGTGCCAGCAGTTACTACGGACTAGCGGGGGGTATCGGGGAGCTGTTTTTT.

This clonotype came up a few times. This chain links TRBV21-1 with TRBJ2-1; the table's D gene call, TRBD2, was not cross checked with the DNA. TRBV21-1 is noted as a pseudogene. The length of the CDR3 is 18 residues. The CDR3 sequence: CASISETSGVSSYNEQFF. Written as DNA, the CDR3 is TGTGCCAGCATCTCAGAAACTAGCGGGGTTAGCTCCTACAATGAGCAGTTCTTC.

V and J are TRBV5-1 and TRBJ1-5; 8 bases line up with TRBD1. Germline V gene data show CDR1 as SGHRS and CDR2 as YFSETQ. The CDR3 totals 14 residues. The V and J ends lost 4 bases and 4 bases, in that order; junction bases with no gene match: 4. The CDR3 sequence is CASSQGQENQPQHF. The CDR3 DNA reads TGCGCCAGCAGCCAGGGACAGGAAAATCAGCCCCAGCATTTT.

This clonotype was counted only a few times. The genes are TRBV24-1 and TRBJ2-5; D ambiguous. Germline V gives CDR1 KGHDR, CDR2 SFDVKD. CDR3 size: 11 residues. With 7 bases removed from V and 3 bases from J, the gap between germline ends came to 5 bases. This CDR3 is CATSRKETQYF. Here the CDR3 DNA reads TGTGCCACCAGCCGAAAAGAGACCCAGTACTTC.

The J gene is TRBJ1-1, the V gene TRBV7-9, with 8 bases aligning to TRBD1. CDR1 is SEHNR, CDR2 FQNEAQ, per germline (reference sequence). This CDR3 is 13 amino acids long. J gave up 3 bases and V 4 bases, and 1 base lay outside the gene matches. The CDR3 sequence is CASSWGQDTEAFF. The DNA for the CDR3 is TGTGCCAGCAGCTGGGGACAGGACACTGAAGCTTTCTTT.

The sample holds a few counts of this clonotype. The gene calls are TRBV11-2 and TRBJ2-7, with a possible D match to TRBD1 (5 bases). Per the germline V gene, CDR1 is SGHAT and CDR2 is FQNNGV. Between the trimmed V and J ends, which lost 2 bases and 3 bases, there was a span of 8 bases. The CDR3 length is 13 residues. DNA for the CDR3: TGTGCCAGCAGCTTACCAGGGAACTACGAGCAGTACGTC. It yields the protein CASSLPGNYEQYV.

J is TRBJ2-2 and V is TRBV5-4; D unclear. This CDR3 is 13 amino acids long. Trimming stripped 2 bases from V and 5 bases from J, with 7 bases between. Germline V gene data show CDR1 as SGHNT and CDR2 as YYREEE (reference sequence). CDR3 bases: TGTGCCAGCAGCTTTCAGGTGACCGGGGAGCTGTTTTTT. It yields the protein CASSFQVTGELFF. The whole variable domain, remainder taken from reference TRBV5-4 and TRBJ2-2, is ETGVTQSPTHLIKTRGQQVTLRCSSQSGHNTVSWYQQALGQGPQFIFQYYREEENGRGNFPPRFSGLQFPNYSSELNVNALELDDSALYLCASSFQVTGELFFGEGSRLTVL.

The chain joins TRBV7-9 to TRBJ2-2; no reliable D call. Germline lookup yields CDR1 SEHNR and CDR2 FQNEAQ (reference sequence). The V and J ends lost 5 bases and 6 bases respectively, with 7 bases between them. This CDR3 has 12 amino acids. The CDR3 here is CASSVRAGELFF. In DNA form, the CDR3 reads TGTGCCAGCAGCGTACGGGCCGGGGAGCTGTTTTTT.

This chain links TRBV12-5 with TRBJ1-1, with a possible D match to TRBD1 (6 bases). The germline CDR1 and CDR2 sequences are LGHNT and FRNRAP. This CDR3 has 15 residues. Trimming left V 3 bases short and J 2 bases short, with 13 bases between. The CDR3 nucleotides read TGTGCTAGTGGTTTCGTCCTGGGGGGCAACACTGAAGCTTTCTTT. As protein: CASGFVLGGNTEAFF.

This rearrangement joins TRBV29-1 to TRBJ2-1, with 8 bases identical to TRBD1. The germline V gene has CDR1 SQVTM and CDR2 ANQGSEA. This CDR3 is 15 amino acids long. J was trimmed by 0 bases and V by 6 bases; bases with no gene match: 7. This CDR3 is CSVKNRGISYNEQFF. The CDR3 bases are TGCAGCGTAAAAAACAGGGGGATCTCCTACAATGAGCAGTTCTTC.

A few counts support this clonotype. The CDR3 region has the DNA TGTGCCAGCAGCTATGCACGGGAGCAGTTCTTC. This encodes CASSYAREQFF. This chain links TRBV11-2 with TRBJ2-1, with D unclear. Germline CDR1 SGHAT, CDR2 FQNNGV. Trimming left V 4 bases short and J 10 bases short, with 8 bases between. The CDR3 consists of 11 residues.